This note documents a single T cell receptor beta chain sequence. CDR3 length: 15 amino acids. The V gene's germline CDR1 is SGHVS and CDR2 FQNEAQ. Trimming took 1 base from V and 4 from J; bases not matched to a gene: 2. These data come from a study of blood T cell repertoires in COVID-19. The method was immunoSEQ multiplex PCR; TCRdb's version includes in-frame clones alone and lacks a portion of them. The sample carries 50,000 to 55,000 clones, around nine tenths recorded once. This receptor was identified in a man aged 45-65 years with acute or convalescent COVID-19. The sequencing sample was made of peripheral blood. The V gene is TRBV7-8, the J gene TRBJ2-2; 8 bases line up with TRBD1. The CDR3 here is CASSLGQGSTGELFF. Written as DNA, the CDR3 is TGTGCCAGCAGCTTAGGACAGGGGAGCACCGGGGAGCTGTTTTTT.